The 26 T cell receptor beta chains listed next were all sequenced from one sample in a study of blood T cells in healthy people across ages. Primed by a sample-barcoded 5' primer and a J-beta primer mix, a second PCR proceeded for about 7 to 11 cycles. TCRdb fed the 5' RACE reads into MiXCR, producing one record per CDR3 protein. The sample consists of a few hundred thousand distinct CDR3 sequences, less than 30% of them appearing once. The sample taken for sequencing was blood. Receptors originate from a woman in her 70s in good health.

This clonotype showed up just a few times. The chain employs TRBV10-3 and TRBJ2-7; TRBD1 matches at 8 bases. V was pared by 0 bases and J by 9 bases, with 10 bases of the junction left unmatched. The germline V gene has CDR1 ENHRY and CDR2 SYGVKD. This CDR3 comprises 15 residues. The CDR3 DNA reads as TGTGCCATCAGTGAGTCCGACAGGGGATTAAGTGTGCAGTACTTC. Protein sequence: CAISESDRGLSVQYF.

This clonotype was counted ten times or more. This rearrangement joins TRBV6-1 to TRBJ1-2; D gene uncertain. This CDR3 has 14 residues. V lost 1 base and J lost 5, with 11 bases in between. From germline, CDR1 is MNHNS and CDR2 SASEGT. The CDR3 reads CASSEVWQQYGYTF. In DNA, the CDR3 is TGTGCCAGCAGTGAAGTTTGGCAGCAATATGGCTACACCTTC.

This clonotype has more than one count but fewer than ten. The chain joins TRBV29-1 to TRBJ2-3, with D perhaps matching TRBD1 (5 bases). Germline V gene lookup returns CDR1 SQVTM and CDR2 ANQGSEA. Trimming took off 4 bases at V and 3 bases at J, with 14 bases between the two ends. This CDR3 has 14 amino acids. The CDR3 sequence is CSVAGRSSTDTQYF. The CDR3 nucleotides are TGCAGCGTTGCAGGGCGTAGTTCAACAGATACGCAGTATTTT.

At least ten counts were recorded for this clonotype. V is TRBV12-3 or TRBV12-4 and J is TRBJ2-7; D uncertain. The V end lost 1 base, the J end lost 2 bases, and 6 bases lay between the germline ends. The CDR3 is made up of 13 amino acids. CDR3 amino acids: CASSLGQTYEQYF. The CDR3 nucleotides read TGTGCCAGCAGTTTAGGGCAGACCTACGAGCAGTACTTC.

This clonotype was counted a few times. This chain uses TRBV7-2 with TRBJ2-5, with 7 positions matching TRBD1. The CDR3 contains 15 residues. In germline, CDR1 is SGHTA, CDR2 FQGNSA. V lost 6 bases, J lost 2 bases, and 9 bases stayed unmatched. The CDR3 loop reads CASSLLGQPQETQYF. In nucleotides, the CDR3 is TGTGCCAGCAGTCTACTGGGACAGCCACAAGAGACCCAGTACTTC.

This clonotype appeared a few times. The CDR3 region is CSARGLAGGLQSYEQYF. CDR3 nucleotides: TGCAGTGCTAGAGGACTAGCGGGAGGGTTACAGTCCTACGAGCAGTACTTC. The chain joins TRBV20-1 to TRBJ2-7, with 14 bases matching TRBD2. The junction had 6 bases not matched to a gene; V was cut back by 1 base and J by 1 base. Germline loops: CDR1 DFQATT, CDR2 SNEGSKA (reference sequence). The CDR3 consists of 17 residues.

The chain has TRBV20-1 and TRBJ1-1; 7 nucleotides align to TRBD1. J lost 1 base, V lost 5 bases, and 4 bases had no gene match. Germline CDR1 reads DFQATT; CDR2 reads SNEGSKA (reference sequence). CDR3 length: 13 residues. CDR3 in DNA: TGCAGTGCTTCCTGGGACAGGAACACTGAAGCTTTCTTT. Its protein is CSASWDRNTEAFF.

The gene calls are TRBV9 and TRBJ2-1; TRBD1 matches at 8 bases. Germline V gene sequence: CDR1 SGDLS, CDR2 YYNGEE. Trimming at V came to 4 bases and at J to 5 bases, leaving 11 bases not matched to a gene. The CDR3 loop spans 16 amino acids. The CDR3 loop is CASSLPGTGRDNEQFF. In DNA form, the CDR3 reads TGTGCCAGCAGCTTACCCGGGACAGGTAGAGACAATGAGCAGTTCTTC.

This chain joins TRBV14 and TRBJ2-5; 8 positions agree with TRBD2. The DNA end is a closer match to TRBJ2-1, so the J assignment may be wrong. Germline CDR1 is SGHDN and CDR2 is FVKESK. The CDR3 length is 17 residues. The CDR3 bases are TGTGCCAGCAGCCTCAGGACTAGCCGTGGTTCCTACAATGAGCAGTTCTTC. Its translation: CASSLRTSRGSYNEQFF.

The rearrangement uses TRBV18 and TRBJ2-5; D tentatively reads TRBD1 or TRBD2 (5 bases each). The end of the DNA is better explained by TRBJ2-1, so the J call may be wrong. The CDR3 runs to 15 residues. Germline V CDR1 and CDR2: KGHSH, LQKENI. CDR3 in amino acids: CASSPSRDRLNEQFF. In DNA, the CDR3 is TGTGCCAGCTCACCATCGAGGGACCGGCTCAATGAGCAGTTCTTC.

The chain combines TRBV5-4 with TRBJ2-3, with D maybe TRBD1 (6 bases). Germline lookup yields CDR1 SGHNT and CDR2 YYREEE (reference sequence). Trimming shortened V by 9 bases and J by 5 bases, and 13 bases separated the two germline ends. The CDR3 has 12 residues. The CDR3: CATARGGDTQYF. CDR3 nucleotide sequence: TGTGCCACCGCGAGAGGGGGAGATACGCAGTATTTT.

Regarding this clonotype: This may arise from a read error, as a much more abundant clone is one base away. The chain is built from TRBV7-9 and TRBJ2-5, with a weak D call TRBD2 (5 bases). Germline values: CDR1 SEHNR, CDR2 FQNEAQ (reference sequence). CDR3 size: 15 residues. CDR3 bases: TGTACCAGCAGCTACCGCGGGCGCGGTCAAGAGACCCAGTACTTC. It translates to CTSSYRGRGQETQYF. The full variable domain, with the rest looked up from reference TRBV7-9 and TRBJ2-5, is DTGVSQNPRHKITKRGQNVTFRCDPISEHNRLYWYRQTLGQGPEFLTYFQNEAQLEKSRLLSDRFSAERPKGSFSTLEIQRTEQGDSAMYLCTSSYRGRGQETQYFGPGTRLLVL.

This clonotype was recorded a few times. The V gene is TRBV29-1, the J gene TRBJ2-1; 9 bases fit TRBD2. V shed 7 bases, J shed 1 base, and the junction held 2 bases outside the gene matches. This CDR3 has 13 amino acids. CDR1 SQVTM and CDR2 ANQGSEA come from the germline V gene. The CDR3 DNA reads TGCAGCGGGCTAGCGGGGTCCTACAATGAGCAGTTCTTC. This encodes CSGLAGSYNEQFF.

This rearrangement joins TRBV6-6 to TRBJ2-6; perhaps TRBD1 as D (5 bases). The length of the CDR3 is 17 residues. Trimming stripped 6 bases from V and 0 bases from J, with 15 bases between. Germline values: CDR1 MNHNY, CDR2 SVGAGI (reference sequence). The CDR3 loop is CASRHRPQSSGANVLTF. The CDR3 bases are TGTGCCAGCAGGCACAGGCCGCAGAGCTCTGGGGCCAACGTCCTGACTTTC.

J is TRBJ2-3 and V is TRBV21-1; the table's D call TRBD1 went unverified against the DNA. TRBV21-1 is a pseudogene. The CDR3 has 23 residues. CDR3 protein: CASSKALRDREWSPSKGADTQYF. DNA of the CDR3: TGTGCCAGCAGCAAAGCGCTCCGGGACAGGGAATGGTCTCCAAGCAAAGGAGCAGATACGCAGTATTTT.

This clonotype occurred a few times. The genes are TRBV5-5 and TRBJ1-4; perhaps TRBD1 as D (5 bases). V lost 4 bases and J 8 bases, leaving 15 bases between the germline ends. The germline V gene has CDR1 SGHKS and CDR2 YYEKEE (reference sequence). The CDR3 runs to 14 residues. CDR3 region: CASSRGLGLEKLFF. CDR3 DNA: TGTGCCAGCAGCCGGGGACTTGGGCTGGAAAAACTGTTTTTT. Full variable domain (rest looked up from reference TRBV5-5 and TRBJ1-4): DAGVTQSPTHLIKTRGQQVTLRCSPISGHKSVSWYQQVLGQGPQFIFQYYEKEERGRGNFPDRFSARQFPNYSSELNVNALLLGDSALYLCASSRGLGLEKLFFGSGTQLSVL.

The chain is built from TRBV20-1 and TRBJ1-6; D possibly corresponds to TRBD1 (6 bases). V was shortened by 1 base and J by 10 bases, with 14 bases between the two germline ends. The CDR3 covers 14 residues. CDR1 is DFQATT and CDR2 is SNEGSKA in the germline V gene (reference sequence). The CDR3 DNA reads TGCAGTGCTAGAGTCCAAGGGGGGAGGTCACCCCTCCACTTT. It codes for CSARVQGGRSPLHF.

This clonotype was detected ten times or more. This chain uses TRBV27 with TRBJ1-5, with D possibly TRBD1 on 6 matching bases. Per germline, CDR1 MNHEY and CDR2 SMNVEV (reference sequence). V dropped 3 bases and J dropped 4 bases, with 7 bases sitting between them. The CDR3 consists of 13 residues. The CDR3 bases are TGTGCCAGCAGTTTCGACAGGAATCAGCCCCAGCATTTT. As protein: CASSFDRNQPQHF.

The chain recombines TRBV7-9 with TRBJ1-2, with D perhaps TRBD1 (5 bases). There are 15 residues in the CDR3. Trimming took off 3 bases at V and 6 bases at J, with 17 bases between the two ends. Germline lookup yields CDR1 SEHNR and CDR2 FQNEAQ (reference sequence). The CDR3 region has the DNA TGTGCCAGCAGCTTTACCCAGACAGAGGATCATGGCTACACCTTC. Translating gives CASSFTQTEDHGYTF.

This clonotype turned up a few times. The V call is TRBV7-3, the J call TRBJ2-1, with 8 bases that match TRBD2. In germline, CDR1 is SGHTA, CDR2 FQGTGA. The J segment lost 4 bases and the V segment lost 4 bases, leaving 6 bases of the junction unmatched. This CDR3 spans 15 amino acids. The CDR3, as DNA: TGTGCCAGCAGCTCCCGACTAGCGCCTTACAATGAGCAGTTCTTC. Its protein product is CASSSRLAPYNEQFF.

A word on this clonotype: The CDR3 end shows no conserved phenylalanine or tryptophan, and so a read error is likely. J is TRBJ2-1 and V is TRBV29-1; no firm D call. Germline CDR1 and CDR2: SQVTM and ANQGSEA. The CDR3 has 13 residues. V was cut by 4 bases and J by 5 bases, with 12 bases left in between. The CDR3 is CSVGERINNEQFL. Written as DNA, the CDR3 is TGCAGCGTTGGGGAAAGAATTAACAATGAGCAGTTCTTG.

This clonotype has only a few counts. This sequence joins TRBV28 and TRBJ1-4; D unresolved. The V end was cut by 5 bases, the J end by 4 bases, with 17 bases between. Germline lookup yields CDR1 MDHEN and CDR2 SYDVKM. This CDR3 spans 16 amino acids. As DNA, the CDR3 is TGTGCCAGCAGTGGCCCCAGTTTGGGCCTTAATGAAAAACTGTTTTTT. Protein sequence: CASSGPSLGLNEKLFF.

This clonotype turned up a few times. The chain combines TRBV7-9 with TRBJ2-7; D unresolved. Trimming took 2 bases from V and 0 from J, leaving 11 bases between them. Germline V gives CDR1 SEHNR, CDR2 FQNEAQ (reference sequence). CDR3 length: 15 residues. Written as DNA, the CDR3 is TGTGCCAGCAGCTTAAATAGGCTGAGCTCCTACGAGCAGTACTTC. The encoded protein is CASSLNRLSSYEQYF.

The V call is TRBV6-1, the J call TRBJ2-1; 12 bases match TRBD2. The CDR3 is made up of 17 amino acids. CDR1 MNHNS and CDR2 SASEGT come from the germline V gene. V trimming: 4 bases; J trimming: 5 bases; junction bases outside the gene matches: 9. The CDR3 here is CASSGRLLAGGNNEQFF. Written as DNA, the CDR3 is TGTGCCAGCAGTGGGCGTTTGCTAGCGGGAGGGAACAATGAGCAGTTCTTC.

The chain links TRBV7-2 to TRBJ1-3; D may be TRBD1 (5 bases). Germline CDR1 and CDR2: SGHTA and FQGNSA. The V gene lost 4 bases and the J gene lost 2 bases, with 12 bases spanning the gap. This CDR3 is 15 amino acids long. The CDR3 region is CASSYSGGTGNTIYF. In nucleotides, the CDR3 is TGTGCCAGCAGCTATTCTGGGGGTACTGGAAACACCATATATTTT.

The chain recombines TRBV19 with TRBJ2-1; tentatively, D is TRBD1 (6 bases). Germline V lookup: CDR1 LNHDA, CDR2 SQIVND (reference sequence). This CDR3 comprises 12 residues. Trimming took 4 bases from V and 14 from J, leaving 15 bases between them. The CDR3 coding sequence is TGTGCCAGTAGTAAATCAACAGGGAAGGAGTTCTTC. Its translation: CASSKSTGKEFF. Full variable domain (remainder filled in from reference TRBV19 and TRBJ2-1): DGGITQSPKYLFRKEGQNVTLSCEQNLNHDAMYWYRQDPGQGLRLIYYSQIVNDFQKGDIAEGYSVSREKKESFPLTVTSAQKNPTAFYLCASSKSTGKEFFGPGTRLTVL.